The T cell receptor (beta chain) described here comes from a study of blood T cell repertoires in COVID-19. Study summary: The United States, Italy and Spain were the sources of the acute and convalescent COVID-19 samples. PBMCs, B-cell-depleted T cells, or T cells provided the cDNA or gDNA that made up the material.

Germline V gene sequence: CDR1 MNHEY, CDR2 SVGAGI. The V gene lost 0 bases and the J gene lost 7 bases, with 12 bases spanning the gap. This CDR3 is built from 14 residues. Sequencing used immunoSEQ multiplex PCR; TCRdb keeps in-frame clones, though not all of them. This sample has about 49,000 clones, with about 86% found just once. The sequencing sample was made of peripheral blood. V and J are TRBV6-5 and TRBJ1-1; D not certain. The origin of this receptor is a man between 35 and 55 years old with active COVID-19. This chain's CDR3 is CASSYSVRQFEAFF. The CDR3 coding sequence is TGTGCCAGCAGTTACTCGGTGCGGCAGTTTGAAGCTTTCTTT.